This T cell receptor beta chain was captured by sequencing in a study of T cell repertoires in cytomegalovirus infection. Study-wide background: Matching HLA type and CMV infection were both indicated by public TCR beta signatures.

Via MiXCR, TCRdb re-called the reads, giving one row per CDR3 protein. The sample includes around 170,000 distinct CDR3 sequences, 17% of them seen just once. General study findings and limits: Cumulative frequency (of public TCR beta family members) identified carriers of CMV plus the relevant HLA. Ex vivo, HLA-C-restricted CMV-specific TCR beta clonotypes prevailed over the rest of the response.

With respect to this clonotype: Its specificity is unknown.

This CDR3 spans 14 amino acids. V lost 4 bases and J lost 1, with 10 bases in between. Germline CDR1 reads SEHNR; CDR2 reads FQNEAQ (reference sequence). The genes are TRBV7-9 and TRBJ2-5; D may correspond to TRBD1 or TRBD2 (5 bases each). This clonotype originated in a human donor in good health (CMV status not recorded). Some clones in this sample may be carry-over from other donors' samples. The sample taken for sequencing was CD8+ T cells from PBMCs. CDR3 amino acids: CASSSGRSQETQYF. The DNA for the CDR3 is TGTGCCAGCAGCTCGGGACGAAGCCAAGAGACCCAGTACTTC.